Following are 15 T cell receptor beta chains from one sample sequenced in a study of T cell repertoires in cytomegalovirus infection. TCRdb independently ran MiXCR on the reads; one entry per CDR3 protein. The sample lists fewer than 700,000 distinct CDR3 sequences, roughly a quarter occurring once. The specimen sequenced was CD8+ T cells from PBMCs. The receptors derive from a human donor in good health (CMV status not recorded). Some clones in this sample may be carry-over from other donors' samples.

Worth noting for this clonotype: A much more abundant neighbour one base away suggests this may be a read error. This chain uses TRBV10-3 with TRBJ1-1; perhaps TRBD1 as D (5 bases). CDR3 length equals 13 residues. Germline V lookup: CDR1 ENHRY, CDR2 SYGVKD. Here the CDR3 reads CTISLDNRIEAFF. DNA for the CDR3: TGTACCATCAGTCTGGACAACAGAATTGAAGCTTTCTTT.

This clonotype turned up a few times. The V gene is TRBV20-1, the J gene TRBJ1-1, with no clear D. The CDR3 covers 14 residues. CDR1 DFQATT and CDR2 SNEGSKA come from the germline V gene (reference sequence). Trimming stripped 0 bases from V and 10 bases from J, with 18 bases between. In nucleotides, the CDR3 is TGCAGTGCTAGAGATCTCGTCATCGCCTGGGGAGCTTTCTTT. Its protein product is CSARDLVIAWGAFF.

This clonotype was detected ten times or more. The rearrangement joins TRBV12-3 or TRBV12-4 to TRBJ1-2; 7 bases align to TRBD1. The CDR3 has 14 residues. The ends lost 3 bases at V and 0 bases at J; junction bases unmatched: 1. Written as DNA, the CDR3 is TGTGCCAGCAGTTTCGGGACAGCTAACTATGGCTACACCTTC. Protein: CASSFGTANYGYTF.

This clonotype was counted at least ten times. This sequence joins TRBV4-3 and TRBJ1-1; D gene ambiguous. The V end was cut by 4 bases, the J end by 2 bases, with 14 bases between. Germline lookup yields CDR1 LGHNA and CDR2 YSLEER. The CDR3 sequence is 15 residues long. The CDR3 protein is CASSLSRPGNTEAFF. For the CDR3, the DNA is TGCGCCAGCAGCCTCAGTCGACCAGGAAACACTGAAGCTTTCTTT.

The sample holds a few counts of this clonotype. The chain employs TRBV19 and TRBJ2-2, with a tentative D call TRBD1 (6 bases). Germline lookup yields CDR1 LNHDA and CDR2 SQIVND (reference sequence). The CDR3 runs 15 residues. Trimming stripped 5 bases from V and 6 bases from J, with 16 bases between. This CDR3 is CASSARDILPGELFF. The CDR3 nucleotides are TGTGCCAGTAGTGCTCGGGACATACTCCCCGGGGAGCTGTTTTTT.

The chain links TRBV5-1 to TRBJ2-1, with 7 bases identical to TRBD2. Unmatched junction bases numbered 12, after V lost 4 bases and J lost 2 bases. The CDR3 runs to 17 residues. The germline CDR1 and CDR2 sequences are SGHRS and YFSETQ. As DNA, the CDR3 is TGCGCCAGCAGCCCGGGAGGTAGCTTGGACCCCTACAATGAGCAGTTCTTC. It encodes CASSPGGSLDPYNEQFF. Combining the CDR3 with reference TRBV5-1 and TRBJ2-1 gives the whole variable domain KAGVTQTPRYLIKTRGQQVTLSCSPISGHRSVSWYQQTPGQGLQFLFEYFSETQRNKGNFPGRFSGRQFSNSRSEMNVSTLELGDSALYLCASSPGGSLDPYNEQFFGPGTRLTVL.

This clonotype showed up many times. V usage is TRBV7-4 and J usage is TRBJ1-4, with D tentatively TRBD1 (6 bases). Germline assignment: CDR1 SGHVT and CDR2 SQSDAQ. The V gene lost 5 bases and the J gene lost 3 bases, with 13 bases spanning the gap. This CDR3 is 15 amino acids long. In DNA form, the CDR3 reads TGTGCCAGCAGCCCACACAGGGCGCCTAATGAAAAACTGTTTTTT. Its protein is CASSPHRAPNEKLFF.

This clonotype was found many times. V gene TRBV7-6 combines with J gene TRBJ2-2, with unresolved D. Trimming took 1 base from V and 1 from J, leaving 10 bases between them. The CDR3 runs 16 residues. Germline V gives CDR1 SGHVS, CDR2 FNYEAQ. CDR3 bases: TGTGCCAGCAGCTTAGTTTCCGGACGGAACACCGGGGAGCTGTTTTTT. Its translation is CASSLVSGRNTGELFF.

In this sample, this clonotype turned up a few times. V gene TRBV28 combines with J gene TRBJ2-5, with 8 bases that match TRBD2. Per germline, CDR1 MDHEN and CDR2 SYDVKM. Trimming removed 4 bases from V and 7 bases from J; junction bases left unmatched: 14. This CDR3 has 16 residues. CDR3 sequence reads: CASSSNPAGVSRTQYF. DNA for the CDR3: TGTGCCAGCAGTTCCAATCCAGCGGGGGTTAGTAGGACCCAGTACTTC.

With regard to this clonotype: This may be a read error, as it is one base from a much larger clone. The V gene is TRBV28, the J gene TRBJ1-5; 7 bases match TRBD1. The V and J ends lost 7 bases and 4 bases, in that order; junction bases with no gene match: 10. The CDR3 has 15 amino acids. Germline V lookup: CDR1 MDHEN, CDR2 SYDVKM. The CDR3 sequence: CASIKEGASNQPQHF. CDR3 bases: TGTGCCAGCATAAAAGAGGGGGCGTCGAATCAGCCCCAGCATTTT.

In the case of this clonotype: Being one base from a much bigger clone, this may be a read error. The chain joins TRBV5-4 to TRBJ2-1, with 9 bases matching TRBD1. The V gene's germline CDR1 is SGHNT and CDR2 YYREEE (reference sequence). CDR3 size: 15 residues. The CDR3 sequence: CARSFEDRGSYEQFF. The CDR3 coding sequence is TGTGCCAGAAGCTTTGAGGACAGGGGTAGCTATGAGCAGTTCTTC.

The CDR3 region is CASSFGIYSSSGNTIYF. CDR3 nucleotide sequence: TGTGCCAGCAGCTTCGGAATTTACTCCTCCTCTGGAAACACCATATATTTT. V and J are TRBV5-4 and TRBJ1-3; D unresolved. The CDR3 is 17 amino acids. In germline, CDR1 is SGHNT, CDR2 YYREEE (reference sequence). Trimming removed 2 bases from V and 0 bases from J, with 15 bases in between.

J is TRBJ1-5 and V is TRBV28; D call uncertain. CDR1 and CDR2 (germline): MDHEN, SYDVKM. The length of the CDR3 is 15 residues. The V end was cut by 3 bases, the J end by 4 bases, with 13 bases between. CDR3 sequence reads: CASSFWAARNQPQHF. As DNA, the CDR3 is TGTGCCAGCAGTTTTTGGGCAGCCCGAAATCAGCCCCAGCATTTT.

The V and J genes are TRBV28 and TRBJ2-4; the D gene is possibly TRBD1 (5 bases). Trimming took off 6 bases at V and 0 bases at J, with 12 bases between the two ends. This CDR3 has 15 amino acids. CDR1 is MDHEN and CDR2 is SYDVKM in the germline V gene. In nucleotides, the CDR3 is TGTGCCAGCAGAGGGGCGACCCTAGCCAAAAACATTCAGTACTTC. Amino acids: CASRGATLAKNIQYF. Full variable domain (outside the CDR3, taken from reference TRBV28 and TRBJ2-4): DVKVTQSSRYLVKRTGEKVFLECVQDMDHENMFWYRQDPGLGLRLIYFSYDVKMKEKGDIPEGYSVSREKKERFSLILESASTNQTSMYLCASRGATLAKNIQYFGAGTRLSVL.

This clonotype has a handful of counts. This chain uses TRBV4-3 with TRBJ2-2, with 9 bases fitting TRBD1. Trimming took 5 bases from V and 6 from J; bases not matched to a gene: 10. Per the germline V gene, CDR1 is LGHNA and CDR2 is YSLEER. CDR3 length: 16 amino acids. The CDR3 DNA follows: TGCGCCAGCAGCGATACAGGGGGCCCAGAGTCCGGGGAGCTGTTTTTT. It encodes CASSDTGGPESGELFF.